This TCR beta chain was sequenced during a study of blood T cells in healthy people across ages. Study-level findings and limits: More naive CD4+ cells and higher diversity were found in long-lived than in aged donors.

This clonotype was seen ten or more times. The antigen is not known. With 1 base removed from V and 5 bases from J, the gap between germline ends came to 4 bases. Germline V CDR1 and CDR2: LNHNV, YYDKDF (reference sequence). The CDR3 extends over 12 amino acids. Individuals who donated were healthy Caucasians from Russia aged roughly 6 to 90. Donors gave around 10 milliliters of peripheral blood apiece. The use of a sample-barcoded 5' primer and a J-beta primer mix characterized a second PCR of about 6 to 11 cycles. TCRdb independently ran MiXCR on the 5' RACE reads; one entry per CDR3 protein. The sample holds some 640,000 distinct CDR3 sequences, around 48% seen once.

J is TRBJ2-3 and V is TRBV15; unclear D gene. The clonotype comes from a woman aged 60-75 years in good health. The source material was blood. The CDR3 is CATSRVEDTQYF. CDR3 sequence (DNA): TGTGCCACCAGCAGAGTCGAAGATACGCAGTATTTT. Variable domain in full (rest from reference TRBV15 and TRBJ2-3): DAMVIQNPRYQVTQFGKPVTLSCSQTLNHNVMYWYQQKSSQAPKLLFHYYDKDFNNEADTPDNFQSRRPNTSFCFLDIRSPGLGDTAMYLCATSRVEDTQYFGPGTRLTVL.